Below are 12 T cell receptor beta chains sequenced from a single sample in a study of shared clonotypes between healthy human individuals. Sequenced by immunoSEQ multiplex PCR; TCRdb stores in-frame clones only, minus some. Among under 1,100,000 clones listed, about four fifths were seen once. Sequencing used memory CD4+ T cells from PBMCs. The sample's subset: CD45RA-negative fraction. The receptor source for this set is a man in his late teens or twenties in good health. Some clones in this sample may be carry-over from other donors' samples.

This chain links TRBV6-9 with TRBJ1-2; D not resolved. Germline-derived CDR1 and CDR2 are MNHGY and SVAAGI. Deletions cut 5 bases from V and 2 bases from J, with 12 bases between. The CDR3 spans 14 residues. CDR3 nucleotides: TGTGCCAGCAGTCCAAGCGCCAGCAACTATGGCTACACCTTC. It translates to CASSPSASNYGYTF.

This chain uses TRBV5-1 with TRBJ2-5; no reliable D call. The CDR3 spans 12 residues. Germline V lookup: CDR1 SGHRS, CDR2 YFSETQ. Trimming pared 2 bases from V and 3 bases from J, leaving 5 bases between. DNA for the CDR3: TGCGCCAGCAGCTTAAACAAAGAGACCCAGTACTTC. Its protein product is CASSLNKETQYF.

V gene TRBV28 combines with J gene TRBJ2-7, with 10 bases fitting TRBD1. From germline, CDR1 is MDHEN and CDR2 SYDVKM. The ends lost 4 bases at V and 2 bases at J; junction bases unmatched: 14. CDR3 length equals 18 residues. The CDR3 DNA reads as TGTGCCAGCAGTTGGAAATGGGACAGGGGCCCGAGCCCCTACGAGCAGTACTTC. It yields the protein CASSWKWDRGPSPYEQYF.

The rearrangement uses TRBV11-2 and TRBJ2-2; no clear D. The CDR3 consists of 15 residues. V was pared by 0 bases and J by 4 bases, with 9 bases between. Germline V gives CDR1 SGHAT, CDR2 FQNNGV. CDR3 amino acids: CASSLDGRTTGELFF. DNA of the CDR3: TGTGCCAGCAGCTTAGATGGGCGTACCACCGGGGAGCTGTTTTTT.

This clone was seen a single time. The chain combines TRBV11-2 with TRBJ2-3; D is unresolved. This CDR3 contains 14 residues. Looked up from germline, CDR1 is SGHAT and CDR2 is FQNNGV. V lost 4 bases and J 1 base, leaving 9 bases between the germline ends. This CDR3 is CASSSRTRTDTQYF. The CDR3 region has the DNA TGTGCCAGCAGCTCCCGGACCCGCACAGATACGCAGTATTTT.

CDR3 sequence: CASSKFGALGEPQHF. The DNA of the CDR3 is TGTGCCAGCAGTAAGTTCGGGGCCCTCGGGGAGCCCCAGCATTTT. The rearrangement joins TRBV7-2 to TRBJ1-5; a weak D match, TRBD1 (5 bases). Germline V gene sequence: CDR1 SGHTA, CDR2 FQGNSA. Trimming shortened V by 6 bases and J by 8 bases, and 20 bases separated the two germline ends. CDR3 length: 15 amino acids.

Comment on this clone: A far larger clone is a single base away, which makes a read error likely. This CDR3 fails to terminate in the conserved phenylalanine or tryptophan, so it likely reflects a read error. The chain couples TRBV7-9 to TRBJ2-3; unclear D gene. The V and J ends lost 2 bases and 3 bases respectively, with 3 bases between them. Germline CDR1 SEHNR, CDR2 FQNEAQ (reference sequence). The CDR3 loop spans 12 amino acids. The CDR3 DNA is TGTGCCAGCAGCTTAATGACAGATACGCAGTATTCT. Translated, it gives CASSLMTDTQYS.

The chain is built from TRBV5-1 and TRBJ2-7; a possible D gene is TRBD1 (6 bases). V dropped 7 bases and J dropped 9 bases, with 20 bases sitting between them. Looked up from germline, CDR1 is SGHRS and CDR2 is YFSETQ. The CDR3 has 13 amino acids. The CDR3 loop is CASRPGTQGGQYF. The CDR3 coding sequence is TGCGCCAGCCGGCCTGGGACCCAAGGGGGGCAGTACTTC.

V gene TRBV5-1 combines with J gene TRBJ2-2; D tentatively fits TRBD1 or TRBD2 (5 bases each). This CDR3 is 16 amino acids long. Germline loops: CDR1 SGHRS, CDR2 YFSETQ. Trimming took 4 bases from V and 0 from J, leaving 13 bases between them. CDR3 bases: TGCGCCAGCAGCGCCGGGACGCTGGCGAACACCGGGGAGCTGTTTTTT. It translates to CASSAGTLANTGELFF.

The chain uses TRBV5-1 and TRBJ2-1, with 9 bases identical to TRBD1. In germline, CDR1 is SGHRS, CDR2 YFSETQ. The CDR3 loop spans 15 amino acids. The J segment lost 5 bases and the V segment lost 7 bases, leaving 10 bases of the junction unmatched. CDR3 DNA sequence: TGCGCCAGCGGGACCGGGACAGGGCCGAACAATGAGCAGTTCTTC. Translating it yields CASGTGTGPNNEQFF.

The V call is TRBV11-3, the J call TRBJ2-1; the D gene is possibly TRBD1 (6 bases). Per germline, CDR1 SGHNT and CDR2 YENEEA. The V gene lost 6 bases and the J gene lost 6 bases, with 9 bases spanning the gap. The CDR3 has 12 residues. The CDR3: CASSSQGNEQFF. CDR3 DNA sequence: TGTGCCAGCAGTTCACAGGGCAATGAGCAGTTCTTC. Drawing the rest from reference TRBV11-3 and TRBJ2-1, the complete variable domain is EAGVVQSPRYKIIEKKQPVAFWCNPISGHNTLYWYLQNLGQGPELLIRYENEEAVDDSQLPKDRFSAERLKGVDSTLKIQPAELGDSAVYLCASSSQGNEQFFGPGTRLTVL.

The rearrangement links TRBV7-2 to TRBJ1-1; 7 bases map to TRBD1. The V and J ends lost 5 bases and 6 bases, in that order; junction bases with no gene match: 9. Germline V gene lookup returns CDR1 SGHTA and CDR2 FQGNSA. This CDR3 contains 14 residues. The CDR3 DNA is TGTGCCAGCAGCGTAAACAGGGGTAGCGCTGAAGCTTTCTTT. It encodes CASSVNRGSAEAFF.